The rows below give T cell receptor beta chains drawn from one sample of a study of beta chain features in type 1 diabetes. Generated by immunoSEQ multiplex PCR, the TCRdb table keeps only in-frame clones and is missing some. The data contain 20,000 to 30,000 clones, about two thirds of them singletons. Material for sequencing was Tregs from blood. The receptors were gathered from a man aged 18 to 30 with type 1 diabetes. The conserved cysteine and the conserved F or W are not part of the CDR3 here. Fields, in order: V gene, J gene, CDR3 protein.

v_gene: TRBV2
j_gene: TRBJ1-2
CDR3aa: ASSPQGGYGYT

v_gene: TRBV7-2
j_gene: TRBJ2-7
CDR3aa: ASSLQGARGEQY

v_gene: TRBV5-1
j_gene: TRBJ2-2
CDR3aa: ASSGRGATGELF

v_gene: TRBV5-4
j_gene: TRBJ2-5
CDR3aa: ASSRSGLPQETQY

v_gene: TRBV10-3
j_gene: TRBJ2-5
CDR3aa: ATATATQETQY

v_gene: TRBV30
j_gene: TRBJ2-1
CDR3aa: VTSVRNNEQF

v_gene: TRBV10-1
j_gene: TRBJ1-1
CDR3aa: ASSPDRTHEAF

v_gene: TRBV4-1
j_gene: TRBJ1-3
CDR3aa: ASSRTGGPGNTIY

v_gene: TRBV18
j_gene: TRBJ1-2
CDR3aa: ASSPLRSYGYT

v_gene: TRBV10-2
j_gene: TRBJ1-2
CDR3aa: ASRTGTDYGYT

v_gene: TRBV13
j_gene: TRBJ1-5
CDR3aa: ASSFGQGTSNQPQH

v_gene: TRBV7-2
j_gene: TRBJ1-4
CDR3aa: ASSLGASWNEKLF

v_gene: TRBV28
j_gene: TRBJ2-7
CDR3aa: ASSLGRQYYEQY

v_gene: TRBV7-2
j_gene: TRBJ2-5
CDR3aa: ASSRGLVLTQY

v_gene: TRBV7-2
j_gene: TRBJ2-1
CDR3aa: ASSFVSEQF

v_gene: TRBV18
j_gene: TRBJ2-3
CDR3aa: ASSPVAADTQY

v_gene: TRBV6-5
j_gene: TRBJ2-1
CDR3aa: ASGDNSYNEQF

v_gene: TRBV27
j_gene: TRBJ1-1
CDR3aa: ASSFLPQGQNTEAF

v_gene: TRBV19
j_gene: TRBJ2-1
CDR3aa: ASRWERGASNEQF

v_gene: TRBV5-1
j_gene: TRBJ2-1
CDR3aa: ASSFPTRPNYNNEQF

v_gene: TRBV5-1
j_gene: TRBJ2-7
CDR3aa: ASSLAAGNYEQY

v_gene: TRBV5-1
j_gene: TRBJ2-5
CDR3aa: ASSGTRGGGGPKETQY

v_gene: TRBV25-1
j_gene: TRBJ2-1
CDR3aa: ARSGGTSGFYNEQF

v_gene: TRBV6-1
j_gene: TRBJ2-4
CDR3aa: ASSGGRQGVAKNIQH

v_gene: TRBV6-1
j_gene: TRBJ2-2
CDR3aa: ASRRGRGTGELF

v_gene: TRBV2
j_gene: TRBJ2-1
CDR3aa: ASIKGRDSYHEQF

v_gene: TRBV19
j_gene: TRBJ1-2
CDR3aa: ASEDRIYGYT

v_gene: TRBV5-1
j_gene: NA
CDR3aa: ASSLALAGGLLYEQY